This TCR beta chain is from a study of post-analysis software for immune sequencing data. Study results and caveats: Compared against controls, patients with multiple sclerosis displayed significantly lower normalized Chao1 diversity. Controls showed lower frequencies than patients for roughly five TRBV segments, and TRBV5-6, TRBV5-1 and TRBV20-1 were among these.

In the case of this clonotype: Its antigen is still unknown.

TCR beta libraries were prepared from cDNA with unique molecular identifiers. Each CDR3 protein gets one entry after TCRdb re-called the PCR reads with MiXCR. The table records a few hundred thousand distinct CDR3 sequences, less than 40% of them present only once. The length of the CDR3 is 15 residues. Trimming took 5 bases from V and 4 from J, leaving 17 bases between them. Germline V lookup: CDR1 SGHAT, CDR2 FQNNGV. The rearrangement joins TRBV11-2 to TRBJ2-5, with a weak D call TRBD2 (7 bases). Sequenced: blood. The source of this sequence is a girl aged 10-17 years with multiple sclerosis. DNA of the CDR3: TGTGCCAGCAGCCCCCGAGGGGGAGGGTCAGAGACCCAGTACTTC. Its protein product is CASSPRGGGSETQYF.